The 14 T cell receptor beta chains below come from one sample, sequenced in a study of blood T cell repertoires in COVID-19. This table comes from immunoSEQ multiplex PCR, and its TCRdb copy is limited to in-frame clones, with some not included. This table holds 150,000 to 200,000 clones, 70% to 90% found once. The sample consisted of peripheral blood. The receptors were gathered from a woman aged 45 to 65 with COVID-19, enrolled during active disease.

This chain uses TRBV5-5 with TRBJ2-1; 9 nucleotides match TRBD2. The CDR3 loop spans 15 amino acids. Germline CDR1 and CDR2: SGHKS and YYEKEE (reference sequence). J gave up 6 bases and V 6 bases, and 10 bases lay outside the gene matches. CDR3 region: CASTLLTSGGNEQFF. Here the CDR3 DNA reads TGTGCCAGCACCCTTTTGACTAGCGGCGGCAATGAGCAGTTCTTC.

The V and J genes are TRBV12-3 or TRBV12-4 and TRBJ1-1, with TRBD1 as a possible D gene (6 bases). The CDR3 loop spans 13 amino acids. Trimming cost V 6 bases and J 1 base, with 9 bases left between them. CDR3 amino acids: CASRNRENTEAFF. CDR3 nucleotide sequence: TGTGCCAGCAGAAACAGGGAGAACACTGAAGCTTTCTTT.

The rearrangement joins TRBV6-6 to TRBJ1-5; D gene ambiguous. Germline-derived CDR1 and CDR2 are MNHNY and SVGAGI (reference sequence). V was pared by 2 bases and J by 6 bases, with 14 bases between. The CDR3 consists of 15 residues. CDR3 residues: CASSYEGGLRQPQHF. In nucleotides, the CDR3 is TGTGCCAGCAGTTACGAGGGTGGGCTTCGTCAGCCCCAGCATTTT.

This clone occurred once. The chain links TRBV15 to TRBJ2-2, with D possibly TRBD1 on 6 matching bases. The germline CDR1 and CDR2 sequences are LNHNV and YYDKDF (reference sequence). V lost 7 bases and J lost 3, with 21 bases in between. The CDR3 consists of 17 residues. The CDR3 DNA is TGTGCCACCAAGACCCAGGGGTCGATCGGGGACACCGGGGAGCTGTTTTTT. This translates into CATKTQGSIGDTGELFF.

The chain joins TRBV5-6 to TRBJ1-4, with 7 bases fitting TRBD1. The CDR3 extends over 16 amino acids. In germline, CDR1 is SGHDT, CDR2 YYEEEE. Trimming cost V 2 bases and J 2 bases; bases outside gene matches: 6. CDR3 sequence reads: CASSFQGDWTNEKLFF. The CDR3 DNA reads TGTGCCAGCAGCTTTCAGGGGGATTGGACTAATGAAAAACTGTTTTTT.

The V gene is TRBV30, the J gene TRBJ1-2, with 7 bases that match TRBD1. V shed 5 bases and J 5 bases; nucleotides not matched to a gene: 8. The V gene's germline CDR1 is GTSNPN and CDR2 SVGIG (reference sequence). This CDR3 comprises 13 residues. CDR3 sequence: CAWDRDSLYGYTF. For the CDR3, the DNA is TGTGCCTGGGACCGGGACAGCCTATATGGCTACACCTTC.

This sequence joins TRBV7-3 and TRBJ2-5; D unclear. Germline CDR1 and CDR2: SGHTA and FQGTGA. Deletions cut 1 base from V and 4 bases from J, with 16 bases between. This CDR3 is 16 amino acids long. The CDR3 loop reads CASSLRPWAVGETQYF. CDR3 in DNA: TGTGCCAGCAGCTTAAGGCCCTGGGCCGTAGGAGAGACCCAGTACTTC.

V usage is TRBV28 and J usage is TRBJ1-1, with no clear D. Germline values: CDR1 MDHEN, CDR2 SYDVKM. This CDR3 is built from 16 residues. Between the trimmed V and J ends, which lost 2 bases and 0 bases, there was a span of 13 bases. CDR3 coding DNA: TGTGCCAGCAGTTTAGAGTCACAGCCAATGAACACTGAAGCTTTCTTT. The encoded protein is CASSLESQPMNTEAFF.

V and J are TRBV7-9 and TRBJ2-1; weak D call: TRBD2 (5 bases). Trimming took 4 bases from V and 10 from J, leaving 11 bases between them. Germline V lookup: CDR1 SEHNR, CDR2 FQNEAQ (reference sequence). This CDR3 spans 12 amino acids. The CDR3 loop is CASSSGSWEQFF. The CDR3 DNA is TGTGCCAGCAGCTCTGGGAGCTGGGAGCAGTTCTTC.

The chain has TRBV7-9 and TRBJ2-2; 11 bases fit TRBD2. V shed 6 bases, J shed 1 base, and the junction held 7 bases outside the gene matches. Germline V gene lookup returns CDR1 SEHNR and CDR2 FQNEAQ (reference sequence). The CDR3 runs 17 residues. DNA for the CDR3: TGTGCCAGCAGTTCAACCCTAGCGGGGGGGAACACCGGGGAGCTGTTTTTT. Its protein is CASSSTLAGGNTGELFF.

On this clone itself: The junction does not match germline at one end; this may be a read error. The genes are TRBV5-4 and TRBJ2-2; 8 positions agree with TRBD2. Germline lookup yields CDR1 SGHNT and CDR2 YYREEE (reference sequence). The CDR3 has 17 amino acids. CDR3 coding DNA: TGTGCCAGCAGCTTTGCCCCAGGCGGGGGGAACCCCGGGGAGCTGTTTTTT. It translates to CASSFAPGGGNPGELFF.

This clone was found a few times. Other DNA sequences from this sample encode an identical CDR3 as well. This chain connects TRBV5-1 to TRBJ2-7; 9 bases fit TRBD1. Germline V gene lookup returns CDR1 SGHRS and CDR2 YFSETQ. The CDR3 length is 15 residues. V shed 0 bases, J shed 4 bases, and the junction held 5 bases outside the gene matches. In nucleotides, the CDR3 is TGCGCCAGCAGCTTGGGAGGGACAGGGACGTACGAGCAGTACTTC. This codes for CASSLGGTGTYEQYF. The entire variable domain, with the rest obtained from reference TRBV5-1 and TRBJ2-7, is as follows: KAGVTQTPRYLIKTRGQQVTLSCSPISGHRSVSWYQQTPGQGLQFLFEYFSETQRNKGNFPGRFSGRQFSNSRSEMNVSTLELGDSALYLCASSLGGTGTYEQYFGPGTRLTVT.

The chain recombines TRBV19 with TRBJ1-6; D is unresolved. The CDR3 length is 15 residues. From germline, CDR1 is LNHDA and CDR2 SQIVND (reference sequence). Trimming removed 4 bases from V and 8 bases from J, with 15 bases in between. The CDR3 reads CASSTLHNRDSPLHF. CDR3 in DNA: TGTGCCAGTAGTACCCTACACAATCGGGATTCACCCCTCCACTTT.

The chain uses TRBV25-1 and TRBJ2-1; possible D gene TRBD1, 6 bases. Trimming took 3 bases from V and 7 from J, leaving 16 bases between them. CDR1 MGHDK and CDR2 SYGVNS come from the germline V gene. CDR3 length equals 15 residues. CDR3 region: CASSDRLGGMNEQFF. The CDR3 nucleotides are TGTGCCAGCAGTGATCGTTTAGGGGGTATGAATGAGCAGTTCTTC.